Listed here is a single T cell receptor (beta chain). Trimming removed 7 bases from V and 1 base from J, with 8 bases in between. Germline CDR1 reads ENHRY; CDR2 reads SYGVKD. The CDR3 is 13 residues long. The data derive from a study of blood T cell repertoires in COVID-19. Per the study methods: Amplification of reference gene primers provided the estimated nucleated cell counts. Some clones are missing from TCRdb's copy, which holds only in-frame ones; the method was immunoSEQ multiplex PCR. D and trimming were read from the DNA, whereas the V and J calls and clone size are those reported in that table. The data show 250,000 to 300,000 clones, around 82% seen once.

The J gene is TRBJ1-3, the V gene TRBV10-3; D might be TRBD1 (5 bases). The receptor's source is a man aged 50 to 60 who had recovered from COVID-19. Sequenced: PBMCs or T cells enriched from blood (not recorded which). CDR3 loop: CAITPGSGNTIYF. The CDR3 nucleotides are TGTGCCATCACCCCAGGGTCTGGAAACACCATATATTTT.